This TCR beta chain derives from a study of regulatory T cells in long-lasting Graves disease. This clonotype was detected ten times or more. What it binds is unknown. Whole-study results and caveats: Not thyroid tissue but only peripheral blood was studied.

The CDR3 is 16 amino acids. The V segment lost 6 bases and the J segment 3 bases; nucleotides outside the gene matches: 12. Germline V CDR1 and CDR2: SNHLY, FYNNEI. Stated time point: newly diagnosed GD, antithyroid drugs for less than 3 months. RNA isolated from PBMCs was used to make the TCR library. In building TCR beta libraries, iRepertoire HTBI primers were used together with Arm-PCR of CDR3 regions. TCRdb fed the multiplex PCR reads into MiXCR, producing one record per CDR3 protein. The sample carries more than 450,000 distinct CDR3 sequences, roughly 15% recorded once. These data were also reused for a study on T cells in Graves' hyperthyroidism and ophthalmopathy. This second study notes: No ophthalmopathy progression within 18 months constituted stable Graves' hyperthyroidism. TCR CDR3 underwent first-round RT-PCR with the HTBI primer set.

The specimen comprised peripheral blood mononuclear cells (PBMCs), sampled at new diagnosis, from a patient treated with antithyroid drugs. J is TRBJ2-3 and V is TRBV2, with TRBD2 matching 7 bases. This clonotype originated in a man aged 40-49 years with Graves disease. CDR3 bases: TGTGCCAGCAGCGACGAGGTGGGAGGGATTACAGATACGCAGTATTTT. It codes for CASSDEVGGITDTQYF.